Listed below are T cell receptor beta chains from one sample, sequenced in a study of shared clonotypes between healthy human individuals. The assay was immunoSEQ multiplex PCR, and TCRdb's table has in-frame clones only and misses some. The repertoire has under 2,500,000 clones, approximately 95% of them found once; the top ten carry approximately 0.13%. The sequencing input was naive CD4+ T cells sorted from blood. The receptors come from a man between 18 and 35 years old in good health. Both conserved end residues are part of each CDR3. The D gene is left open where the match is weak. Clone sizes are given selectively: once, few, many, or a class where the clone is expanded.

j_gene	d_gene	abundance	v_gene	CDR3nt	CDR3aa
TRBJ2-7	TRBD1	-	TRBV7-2	TGTGCCAGCAGCCCTCAGACAGGGTACTACGAGCAGTACTTC	CASSPQTGYYEQYF
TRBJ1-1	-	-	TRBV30	TGTGCCTGGAGTGCCGGAATGAACACTGAAGCTTTCTTT	CAWSAGMNTEAFF
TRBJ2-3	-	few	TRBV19	TGTGCCAGTAGTATAAACCAATACAGCACAGATACGCAGTATTTT	CASSINQYSTDTQYF
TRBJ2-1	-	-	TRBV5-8	TGTGCCAGCAGCCCGCTAGGTCTTGGGTACAATGAGCAGTTCTTC	CASSPLGLGYNEQFF
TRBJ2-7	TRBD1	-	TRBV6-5	TGTGCCAGCAGCTCAGGGGGTACCTACGAGCAGTACTTC	CASSSGGTYEQYF
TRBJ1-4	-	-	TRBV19	TGTGCCAGTAGTATCCCCCTACCGGGACAAAAGAGGGAAAAACTGTTTTTT	CASSIPLPGQKREKLFF
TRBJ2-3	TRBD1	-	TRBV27	TGTGCCAGCAGTAACCGACAGGGGTTAGATACGCAGTATTTT	CASSNRQGLDTQYF
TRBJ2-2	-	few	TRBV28	TGTGCCAGCAGGGAGGTCAACACCGGGGAGCTGTTTTTT	CASREVNTGELFF
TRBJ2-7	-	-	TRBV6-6	TGTGCCAGCAGTTACGCAGCCTACGAGCAGTACTTC	CASSYAAYEQYF
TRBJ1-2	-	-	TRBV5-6	TGTGCCAGCAGCTTGGGGTTCCTTTTAAGGGATGGCTACACCTTC	CASSLGFLLRDGYTF
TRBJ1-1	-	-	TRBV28	TGTGCCAGCAGTTTACGACCCCCAGGTGGAGCTTTCTTT	CASSLRPPGGAFF
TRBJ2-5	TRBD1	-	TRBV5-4	TGTGCCAGCAGCTTGGTGGACAGGGAGAAGCAGACCCAGTACTTC	CASSLVDREKQTQYF
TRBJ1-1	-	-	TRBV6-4	TGTGCCAGCAGTGCCTCCGGGACGACGAACACTGAAGCTTTCTTT	CASSASGTTNTEAFF
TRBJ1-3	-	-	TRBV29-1	TGCAGCGTTGACACGAGGGAAGGAGGAAACACCATATATTTT	CSVDTREGGNTIYF
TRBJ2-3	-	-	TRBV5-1	TGCGCCAGCAGCCAAAGCACAGATACGCAGTATTTT	CASSQSTDTQYF
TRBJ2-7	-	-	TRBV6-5	TGTGCCAGCAGTTACTCGGGGGCCTACGAGCAGTACTTC	CASSYSGAYEQYF
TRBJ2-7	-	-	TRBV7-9	TGTGCCAGCAGCCCTCGGGCCAGAGAAGCCCCAATCTTAGGCGAGCAGTACTTC	CASSPRAREAPILGEQYF
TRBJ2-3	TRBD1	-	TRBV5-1	TGCGCCAGCAGCATGACAGGGGGCCTTGAAGATACGCAGTATTTT	CASSMTGGLEDTQYF
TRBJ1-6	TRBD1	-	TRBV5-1	TGCGCCAGTGCTACAGGGGGCAATAATTCACCCCTCCACTTT	CASATGGNNSPLHF
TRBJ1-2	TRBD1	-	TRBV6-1	TGTGCCAGCAGTGAAGCGACAGGGACATTCAGAGGCTACACCTTC	CASSEATGTFRGYTF
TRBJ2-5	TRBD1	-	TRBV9	TGTGCCAGCAGCAAACAGGGGATTCAAGAGACCCAGTACTTC	CASSKQGIQETQYF
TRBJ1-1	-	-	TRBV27	TGTGCCAGCAGTTTAAGCTTGAACACTGAAGCTTTCTTT	CASSLSLNTEAFF
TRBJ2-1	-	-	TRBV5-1	TGCGCCAGCAGCTTGGGCGGGTCTCACAATGAGCAGTTCTTC	CASSLGGSHNEQFF
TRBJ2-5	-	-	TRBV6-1	TGTGCCAGCAGCGACCAAGGGACCCTCCAAGAGACCCAGTACTTC	CASSDQGTLQETQYF
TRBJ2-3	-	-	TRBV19	TGTGCCAGTAGTCCGAGGACCCCGGGAAGAGATACGCAGTATTTT	CASSPRTPGRDTQYF
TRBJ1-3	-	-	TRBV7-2	TGTGCCAGCAGCTTAGCCTGGGGACTCTCAAGTGGAAACACCATATATTTT	CASSLAWGLSSGNTIYF
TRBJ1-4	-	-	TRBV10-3	TGTGCCATCAGTGCCTCGACCGGGCTCGTCGAAAAACTGTTTTTT	CAISASTGLVEKLFF
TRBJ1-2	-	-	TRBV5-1	TGCGCCAGCAGCTTAACAGGCACTACTAACTATGGCTACACCTTC	CASSLTGTTNYGYTF
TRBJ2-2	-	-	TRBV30	TGTGCCTGGAGTGCAGGCCAGCGCACCGGGGAGCTGTTTTTT	CAWSAGQRTGELFF
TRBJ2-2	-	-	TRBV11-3	TGTGCCAGCAGCTCCCTTGTAAGGGGGGAGCTGTTTTTT	CASSSLVRGELFF
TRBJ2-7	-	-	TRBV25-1	TGTGCCAGCAGTGAACGTACAGGGCCCGAGCAGTACTTC	CASSERTGPEQYF
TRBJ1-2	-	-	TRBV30	TGTGCCTGTACAGTGGGCTATGGCTACACCTTC	CACTVGYGYTF
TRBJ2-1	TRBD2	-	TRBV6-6	TGTGCCAGCAGTTACAGAACGGGAGGGCCGCATGATGAGCAGTTCTTC	CASSYRTGGPHDEQFF
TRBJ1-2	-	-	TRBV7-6	TGTGCCAGCAGCTTAGCGTTGGTTTGGGGCTACACCTTC	CASSLALVWGYTF
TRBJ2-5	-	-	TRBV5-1	TGCGCCAGCGTCAGGTCCGTGGGATCGGAGACCCAGTACTTC	CASVRSVGSETQYF
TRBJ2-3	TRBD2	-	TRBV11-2	TGTGCCAGCAGCCATGGATTATGGCGGGGGGGCGAAGATACGCAGTATTTT	CASSHGLWRGGEDTQYF
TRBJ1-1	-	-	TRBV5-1	TGCGCCAGCAGCTTGGCTGGGAGGAACACTGAAGCTTTCTTT	CASSLAGRNTEAFF
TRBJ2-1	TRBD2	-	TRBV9	TGTGCCAGCAGCGTGATAGCGGGGACATACAATGAGCAGTTCTTC	CASSVIAGTYNEQFF
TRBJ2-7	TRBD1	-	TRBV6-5	TGTGCCAGCAGAGGACAGGCCTACGAGCAGTACTTC	CASRGQAYEQYF
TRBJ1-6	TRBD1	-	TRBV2	TGTGCCAGCAGCCCTCCGACAGGGACATATAATTCACCCCTCCACTTT	CASSPPTGTYNSPLHF
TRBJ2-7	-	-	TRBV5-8	TGTGCCAGCAGCCGCCCTACCTCGCAAGCGACTGAGCAGTACTTC	CASSRPTSQATEQYF
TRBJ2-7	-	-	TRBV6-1	TGTGCCAGCAGTGAAGTCCAACGCGAGCAGTACTTC	CASSEVQREQYF
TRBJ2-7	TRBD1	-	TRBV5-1	TGCGCCAGCAGCTTGGCCCCACAGGGGGACTACGAGCAGTACTTC	CASSLAPQGDYEQYF
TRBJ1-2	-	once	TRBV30	TGTGCCTGGAGTGTAAGGGGGGCCACCTCTTATGGCTACACCTTC	CAWSVRGATSYGYTF
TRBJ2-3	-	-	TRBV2	TGTGCCAGCAGTGAAGGACAGGTTAGCACAGATACGCAGTATTTT	CASSEGQVSTDTQYF